This paragraph reports one T cell receptor (beta chain). The sample comes from a study of T-cell memory formation after mild COVID-19. A 5'RACE reaction primed in the constant segment made cDNA libraries of TCR alpha and TCR beta, and these carried sample barcodes and UMIs. In TCRdb, the 5' RACE reads were re-called with MiXCR into one record per CDR3 protein. The data show about 430,000 distinct CDR3 sequences, with more than 15% seen just once and 20% to 25% held by the top ten. This CDR3 is built from 11 residues. Trimming pared 6 bases from V and 4 bases from J, leaving 6 bases between. Germline assignment: CDR1 SNHLY and CDR2 FYNNEI.

The sequencing sample was made of PBMCs or a T cell subset sorted from them (not recorded which). The TCR comes from a man aged 18 to 29 who had mild COVID-19 (a few samples of this study predate the infection). Cell type and time point are not known. J is TRBJ1-2 and V is TRBV2; no clear D gene. The CDR3 DNA follows: TGTGCCAGCAGACAGCGCTATGGCTACACCTTC. This codes for CASRQRYGYTF.